What follows are 31 T cell receptor beta chains derived from one specimen sequenced in a study of shared clonotypes between healthy human individuals. The data were produced by immunoSEQ multiplex PCR, yet TCRdb's version contains in-frame clones alone and is incomplete. This table holds more than 400,000 clones, roughly 95% found once. The sample was naive CD4+ T cells sorted from blood. Subset noted: CD45RA+ positively selected. The receptors were gathered from a woman in her 30s in good health.

The rearrangement uses TRBV28 and TRBJ1-1; D is possibly TRBD1 (6 bases). This CDR3 has 13 residues. Trimming removed 7 bases at V and 9 bases at J, with 18 bases between. Germline-derived CDR1 and CDR2 are MDHEN and SYDVKM. The CDR3 sequence: CASTLWNTGKAFF. The CDR3 DNA sequence: TGTGCCAGCACCCTCTGGAACACAGGGAAAGCTTTCTTT.

The chain employs TRBV5-6 and TRBJ1-1; TRBD1 agrees at 8 bases. V was pared by 3 bases and J by 3 bases, with 13 bases of the junction left unmatched. CDR1 and CDR2 (germline): SGHDT, YYEEEE. CDR3 size: 17 residues. This chain's CDR3 is CASSSDRSGGADTEAFF. The CDR3 region has the DNA TGTGCCAGCAGCTCTGACAGATCAGGGGGCGCGGACACTGAAGCTTTCTTT.

This chain uses TRBV18 with TRBJ2-7; the match to TRBD2 covers 7 bases. Germline CDR1 is KGHSH and CDR2 is LQKENI. J lost 0 bases, V lost 2 bases, and 1 base had no gene match. CDR3 size: 14 residues. The CDR3 is CASSPGTTSYEQYF. CDR3 coding DNA: TGTGCCAGCTCACCAGGGACTACCTCCTACGAGCAGTACTTC.

In DNA, the CDR3 is TGTGCCAGCTCACAAGGAGGGACAGCATCTAACTATGGCTACACCTTC. Translating gives CASSQGGTASNYGYTF. The chain uses TRBV18 and TRBJ1-2; 7 bases line up with TRBD1. V gave up 4 bases and J gave up 0 bases; unmatched junction bases: 8. Germline lookup yields CDR1 KGHSH and CDR2 LQKENI. The CDR3 is made up of 16 amino acids.

This rearrangement joins TRBV5-8 to TRBJ2-5, with D hard to call. Germline V gene lookup returns CDR1 SGHTS and CDR2 YDEGEE. The CDR3 is 11 amino acids. V lost 4 bases to trimming and J lost 4 bases, with 5 bases between them. The CDR3 here is CASSERETQYF. DNA for the CDR3: TGTGCCAGCAGCGAACGAGAGACCCAGTACTTC. Full variable domain (outside the CDR3, taken from reference TRBV5-8 and TRBJ2-5): EAGVTQSPTHLIKTRGQQATLRCSPISGHTSVYWYQQALGLGLQFLLWYDEGEERNRGNFPPRFSGRQFPNYSSELNVNALELEDSALYLCASSERETQYFGPGTRLLVL.

In this sample, this clone turned up once. The chain employs TRBV5-1 and TRBJ2-5, with D possibly TRBD2 on 6 matching bases. The CDR3 consists of 14 residues. Germline loops: CDR1 SGHRS, CDR2 YFSETQ. V was shortened by 0 bases and J by 5 bases, with 11 bases between the two germline ends. The CDR3 loop reads CASSLAQEGETQYF. Written as DNA, the CDR3 is TGCGCCAGCAGCTTGGCCCAGGAGGGCGAGACCCAGTACTTC.

With respect to this clone: Distinct nucleotide sequences in the sample also encode this CDR3. The chain links TRBV6-5 to TRBJ1-1; D unresolved. V lost 2 bases, J lost 4 bases, and 8 bases lay in between. Germline CDR1 reads MNHEY; CDR2 reads SVGAGI. CDR3 length equals 13 residues. CDR3 loop: CASSYPGGTEAFF. The CDR3 DNA follows: TGTGCCAGCAGTTACCCTGGCGGCACTGAAGCTTTCTTT.

The chain employs TRBV7-2 and TRBJ2-7, with D possibly being TRBD1 or TRBD2 (7 bases each). Germline CDR1 is SGHTA and CDR2 is FQGNSA. This CDR3 has 16 amino acids. Trimming took off 2 bases at V and 2 bases at J, with 16 bases between the two ends. CDR3 coding DNA: TGTGCCAGCAGCTTAAAGGGGAGGGGGCCCACCTACGAGCAGTACTTC. Amino acids: CASSLKGRGPTYEQYF.

The genes are TRBV6-1 and TRBJ1-3; possible D gene TRBD1, 5 bases. V was cut by 4 bases and J by 0 bases, with 7 bases left in between. Germline CDR1 is MNHNS and CDR2 is SASEGT. The CDR3 spans 14 residues. The CDR3 spells CASSADSSGNTIYF. Here the CDR3 DNA reads TGTGCCAGCAGTGCCGACAGCTCTGGAAACACCATATATTTT.

This clone was detected once. This chain connects TRBV19 to TRBJ1-6, with D possibly being TRBD1 (5 bases). The CDR3 has 15 residues. Germline-derived CDR1 and CDR2 are LNHDA and SQIVND (reference sequence). V lost 7 bases and J lost 9, with 19 bases in between. As DNA, the CDR3 is TGTGCCAGTAATAAAGCAAGGTCCGGGGGTTCACCCCTCCACTTT. Translated, it gives CASNKARSGGSPLHF.

The chain carries TRBV5-1 and TRBJ1-4; TRBD1 aligns across 10 bases. Germline V gives CDR1 SGHRS, CDR2 YFSETQ. This CDR3 spans 15 amino acids. V shed 1 base and J 12 bases; nucleotides not matched to a gene: 9. CDR3 bases: TGCGCCAGCAGCTTGAATGTGGACAGGGGGTCGGAACTGTTTTTT. Protein product: CASSLNVDRGSELFF.

The V and J genes are TRBV4-1 and TRBJ2-7, with 7 bases matching TRBD2. Trimming removed 2 bases from V and 4 bases from J; junction bases left unmatched: 8. The CDR3 loop spans 15 amino acids. Per the germline V gene, CDR1 is MGHRA and CDR2 is YSYEKL. The CDR3 loop reads CASSQPISGRYEQYF. CDR3 sequence (DNA): TGCGCCAGCAGCCAACCGATTAGCGGGCGTTACGAGCAGTACTTC.

This chain links TRBV28 with TRBJ2-7; D is unresolved. This CDR3 comprises 13 residues. Germline CDR1 reads MDHEN; CDR2 reads SYDVKM. V was trimmed by 7 bases and J by 2 bases, leaving 12 bases between them. Written as DNA, the CDR3 is TGTGCCAGCACTACAGCCGAACCCTACGAGCAGTACTTC. It encodes CASTTAEPYEQYF.

The rearrangement links TRBV5-1 to TRBJ2-3, with D perhaps matching TRBD1 (5 bases). Germline V CDR1 and CDR2: SGHRS, YFSETQ. Trimming shortened V by 4 bases and J by 2 bases, and 23 bases separated the two germline ends. The CDR3 is 18 residues long. CDR3 nucleotide sequence: TGCGCCAGCAGCGTGCACCTACAGGTCCAAAAATCCACAGATACGCAGTATTTT. The encoded protein is CASSVHLQVQKSTDTQYF.

V and J are TRBV6-5 and TRBJ1-2, with D hard to call. V was shortened by 6 bases and J by 0 bases, with 8 bases between the two germline ends. The CDR3 sequence is 13 residues long. CDR1 MNHEY and CDR2 SVGAGI come from the germline V gene. The DNA of the CDR3 is TGTGCCAGCAGCCCCCTCTCTAACTATGGCTACACCTTC. It translates to CASSPLSNYGYTF.

The gene calls are TRBV28 and TRBJ2-2; D may be TRBD1 or TRBD2 (5 bases each). Germline CDR1 MDHEN, CDR2 SYDVKM. V lost 4 bases to trimming and J lost 9 bases, with 9 bases between them. This CDR3 region has 12 residues. The CDR3 DNA reads as TGTGCCAGCAGTTGGGACGTCAGGGAGCTGTTTTTT. It specifies CASSWDVRELFF.

The chain uses TRBV6-5 and TRBJ2-1; 12 bases line up with TRBD2. The CDR3 consists of 14 residues. Germline V gene sequence: CDR1 MNHEY, CDR2 SVGAGI. Trimming removed 8 bases from V and 8 bases from J; junction bases left unmatched: 7. CDR3 DNA sequence: TGTGCCAGCCAACTAGCGGGAGGCAAGGATGAGCAGTTCTTC. Residues: CASQLAGGKDEQFF.

This chain joins TRBV28 and TRBJ2-1, with D perhaps given as TRBD1 or TRBD2 (5 bases each). There are 13 residues in the CDR3. The V gene lost 5 bases and the J gene lost 9 bases, with 14 bases spanning the gap. CDR1 and CDR2 (germline): MDHEN, SYDVKM. CDR3 nucleotides: TGTGCCAGCAGTCTGTTTCGGGGCGGTGAGCAGTTCTTC. This sequence encodes CASSLFRGGEQFF.

To note about this clone: Other nucleotide sequences in the sample specify the same CDR3. The chain employs TRBV18 and TRBJ2-7; D is unresolved. The CDR3 totals 12 residues. In germline, CDR1 is KGHSH, CDR2 LQKENI. The V end was cut by 2 bases, the J end by 4 bases, with 6 bases between. As DNA, the CDR3 is TGTGCCAGCTCACCAGACGGATACGAGCAGTACTTC. Translating gives CASSPDGYEQYF.

The chain couples TRBV27 to TRBJ2-5; 9 bases map to TRBD2. J lost 1 base, V lost 3 bases, and 6 bases had no gene match. Germline V gives CDR1 MNHEY, CDR2 SMNVEV (reference sequence). The CDR3 is made up of 16 amino acids. The CDR3 DNA sequence: TGTGCCAGCAGTTTTGGGCGGGGGGGGCCCCAAGAGACCCAGTACTTC. Translated, it gives CASSFGRGGPQETQYF.

The sample holds one count of this clone. This chain connects TRBV19 to TRBJ2-1; 7 positions match TRBD2. Unmatched junction bases numbered 9, after V lost 8 bases and J lost 2 bases. Germline V gene data show CDR1 as LNHDA and CDR2 as SQIVND (reference sequence). There are 15 residues in the CDR3. CDR3 sequence reads: CASESSGSTYNEQFF. CDR3 bases: TGTGCCAGTGAATCTAGCGGCTCTACCTACAATGAGCAGTTCTTC.

A note on this clone: Within the sample, other DNA sequences also encode this same CDR3. CDR3 sequence reads: CASSLSSYNEQFF. Written as DNA, the CDR3 is TGTGCCAGCAGCCTAAGCTCCTACAATGAGCAGTTCTTC. The chain couples TRBV27 to TRBJ2-1, with unresolved D. The CDR3 covers 13 residues. The V end lost 6 bases, the J end lost 0 bases, and 6 bases lay between the germline ends. Per the germline V gene, CDR1 is MNHEY and CDR2 is SMNVEV (reference sequence).

The rearrangement joins TRBV5-5 to TRBJ2-7; a possible D gene is TRBD1 (6 bases). There are 14 residues in the CDR3. V lost 4 bases and J 3 bases, leaving 14 bases between the germline ends. Germline V gene lookup returns CDR1 SGHKS and CDR2 YYEKEE (reference sequence). This CDR3 reads CASSTTGGNYEQYF. The CDR3 nucleotides read TGTGCCAGCAGCACGACAGGAGGAAACTACGAGCAGTACTTC. The whole variable domain, remainder taken from reference TRBV5-5 and TRBJ2-7, is DAGVTQSPTHLIKTRGQQVTLRCSPISGHKSVSWYQQVLGQGPQFIFQYYEKEERGRGNFPDRFSARQFPNYSSELNVNALLLGDSALYLCASSTTGGNYEQYFGPGTRLTVT.

This rearrangement joins TRBV29-1 to TRBJ2-7; D may be TRBD1 (5 bases). This CDR3 spans 13 amino acids. Germline CDR1 and CDR2: SQVTM and ANQGSEA. CDR3 loop: CSAPFQGYYEQYF. Written as DNA, the CDR3 is TGCAGTGCCCCGTTTCAGGGCTACTACGAGCAGTACTTC.

This chain links TRBV5-4 with TRBJ2-1; 10 nucleotides match TRBD2. The CDR3 is made up of 14 amino acids. V lost 2 bases, J lost 8 bases, and 4 bases stayed unmatched. Germline V gene lookup returns CDR1 SGHNT and CDR2 YYREEE (reference sequence). CDR3 DNA: TGTGCCAGCAGCTTCCAGCGGGAGGGCCATGAGCAGTTCTTC. Amino acids: CASSFQREGHEQFF. The variable domain in full, with the rest retrieved from reference TRBV5-4 and TRBJ2-1, is ETGVTQSPTHLIKTRGQQVTLRCSSQSGHNTVSWYQQALGQGPQFIFQYYREEENGRGNFPPRFSGLQFPNYSSELNVNALELDDSALYLCASSFQREGHEQFFGPGTRLTVL.

This chain uses TRBV11-1 with TRBJ2-7; possibly TRBD1 or TRBD2 for D (6 bases each). CDR1 is SGHAT and CDR2 is FQDESV in the germline V gene (reference sequence). The V and J ends lost 5 bases and 6 bases respectively, with 23 bases between them. The CDR3 totals 16 residues. CDR3 in amino acids: CASSRGPGRQSAEQYF. The CDR3 DNA is TGTGCCAGCAGCCGGGGGCCCGGTCGGCAAAGCGCCGAGCAGTACTTC.

The chain carries TRBV30 and TRBJ1-6, with unresolved D. The germline gives CDR1 GTSNPN, CDR2 SVGIG (reference sequence). Trimming removed 2 bases at V and 10 bases at J, with 15 bases between. The CDR3 is 14 amino acids. The CDR3 nucleotides are TGTGCCTGGAGTTTTGGACTGGCAGAATCACCCCTCCACTTT. Protein sequence: CAWSFGLAESPLHF. The whole variable domain, filled in from reference TRBV30 and TRBJ1-6, reads SQTIHQWPATLVQPVGSPLSLECTVEGTSNPNLYWYRQAAGRGLQLLFYSVGIGQISSEVPQNLSASRPQDRQFILSSKKLLLSDSGFYLCAWSFGLAESPLHFGNGTRLTVT.

The genes are TRBV6-5 and TRBJ2-5; D perhaps matches TRBD2 (6 bases). The CDR3 has 15 residues. Germline V gene lookup returns CDR1 MNHEY and CDR2 SVGAGI. The ends were cut back, 0 bases at V and 5 bases at J, with 13 bases in the middle. Here the CDR3 DNA reads TGTGCCAGCAGTTACTCGAGCGGAGGGGAGGAGACCCAGTACTTC. Its translation: CASSYSSGGEETQYF.

This chain links TRBV13 with TRBJ1-1; D perhaps matches TRBD1 (6 bases). V was clipped by 4 bases and J by 1 base, with 19 bases between them. CDR1 is PRHDT and CDR2 is FYEKMQ in the germline V gene (reference sequence). The CDR3 is made up of 17 amino acids. CDR3 protein: CASSSRGEGLGNTEAFF. In nucleotides, the CDR3 is TGTGCCAGCAGCTCCAGGGGCGAGGGGTTGGGGAACACTGAAGCTTTCTTT.

The V and J genes are TRBV19 and TRBJ2-1; D gene ambiguous. This CDR3 contains 14 residues. V lost 9 bases and J lost 2, with 14 bases in between. Germline CDR1 LNHDA, CDR2 SQIVND (reference sequence). The CDR3 DNA is TGTGCCAGCATCCACGAGACCGCCTACAATGAGCAGTTCTTC. This translates into CASIHETAYNEQFF.

The V and J genes are TRBV28 and TRBJ2-5; possible D gene TRBD2, 5 bases. Germline CDR1 is MDHEN and CDR2 is SYDVKM. V was shortened by 3 bases and J by 4 bases, with 18 bases between the two germline ends. There are 16 residues in the CDR3. This CDR3 is CASSFRPRGNAETQYF. The CDR3 coding sequence is TGTGCCAGCAGTTTTAGGCCCCGGGGTAATGCAGAGACCCAGTACTTC.